This T cell receptor beta chain is drawn from a study of OX40 agonist ivuxolimab in advanced cancers. General study points: Dosing at 0.1 to 3.0 mg/kg was accompanied by clonal expansion of CD4+ and CD8+ blood T cells by week 6. Part of the nonresponder group also had normalized T-cell clonal expansion that was low.

Turning to this clone: Antigen: not known.

The J segment lost 2 bases and the V segment lost 5 bases, leaving 4 bases of the junction unmatched. From germline, CDR1 is SGHNT and CDR2 YYREEE (reference sequence). The CDR3 spans 14 residues. This table comes from immunoSEQ multiplex PCR, and its TCRdb copy is limited to in-frame clones, with some not included. Of nearly 80,000 clones in the sample, 70% to 90% were seen once. The sequence was obtained from an adult with an advanced solid tumor such as melanoma, head and neck, liver or kidney cancer. This sample comprised CD4+ or CD8+ T cells sorted from blood, obtained in a trial of the OX40 agonist ivuxolimab. The chain combines TRBV5-4 with TRBJ2-5, with 9 bases that match TRBD1. CDR3 nucleotides: TGTGCCAGCAGAATGACAGGGGGGCAAGAGACCCAGTACTTC. This translates into CASRMTGGQETQYF. The full variable domain, rest sourced from reference TRBV5-4 and TRBJ2-5, is ETGVTQSPTHLIKTRGQQVTLRCSSQSGHNTVSWYQQALGQGPQFIFQYYREEENGRGNFPPRFSGLQFPNYSSELNVNALELDDSALYLCASRMTGGQETQYFGPGTRLLVL.